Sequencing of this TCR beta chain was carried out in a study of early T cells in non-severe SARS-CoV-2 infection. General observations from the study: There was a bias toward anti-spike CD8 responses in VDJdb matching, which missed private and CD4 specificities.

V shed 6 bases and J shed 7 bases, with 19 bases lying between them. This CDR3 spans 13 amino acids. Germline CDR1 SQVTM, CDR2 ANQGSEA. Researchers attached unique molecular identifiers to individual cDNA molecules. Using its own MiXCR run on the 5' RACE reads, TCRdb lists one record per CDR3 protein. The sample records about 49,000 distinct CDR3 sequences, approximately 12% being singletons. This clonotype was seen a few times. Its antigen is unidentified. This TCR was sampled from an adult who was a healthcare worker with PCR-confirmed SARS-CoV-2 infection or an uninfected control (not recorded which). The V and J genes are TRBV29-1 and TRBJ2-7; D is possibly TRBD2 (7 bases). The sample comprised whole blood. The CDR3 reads CSVRLGGAEEQYF. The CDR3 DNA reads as TGCAGCGTACGACTAGGGGGGGCTGAGGAGCAGTACTTC.